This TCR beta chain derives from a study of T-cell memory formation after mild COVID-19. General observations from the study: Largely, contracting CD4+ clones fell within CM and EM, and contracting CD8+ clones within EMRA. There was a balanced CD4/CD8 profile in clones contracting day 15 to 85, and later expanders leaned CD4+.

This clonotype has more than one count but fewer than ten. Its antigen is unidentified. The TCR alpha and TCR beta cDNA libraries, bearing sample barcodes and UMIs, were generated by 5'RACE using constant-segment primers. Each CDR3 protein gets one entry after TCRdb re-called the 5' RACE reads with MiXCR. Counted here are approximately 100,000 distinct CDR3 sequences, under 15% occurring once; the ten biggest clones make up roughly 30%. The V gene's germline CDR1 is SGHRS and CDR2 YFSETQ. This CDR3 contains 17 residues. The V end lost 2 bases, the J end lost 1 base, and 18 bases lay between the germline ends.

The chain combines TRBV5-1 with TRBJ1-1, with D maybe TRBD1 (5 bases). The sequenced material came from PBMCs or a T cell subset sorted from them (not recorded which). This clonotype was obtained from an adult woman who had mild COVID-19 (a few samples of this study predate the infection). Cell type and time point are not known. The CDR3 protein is CASSLVDMGNPNTEAFF. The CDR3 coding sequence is TGCGCCAGCAGCTTAGTGGACATGGGTAACCCGAACACTGAAGCTTTCTTT.